The 14 T cell receptor beta chains presented below share a single source sample, sequenced in a study of T cells in Graves' hyperthyroidism and ophthalmopathy. Amplified TCR beta CDR3 regions derived from RNA transcripts. The HTBI primer set was used in a first-round RT-PCR of the TCR CDR3. Each CDR3 protein gets one entry after TCRdb re-called the multiplex PCR reads with MiXCR. The profile shows a few hundred thousand distinct CDR3 sequences, less than 20% of them singletons. What was sequenced was blood. The receptors here all came from a woman in her twenties or thirties with Graves' hyperthyroidism.

The table lists this clonotype with a few counts. The chain has TRBV12-3 or TRBV12-4 and TRBJ2-1; no clear D gene. The CDR3 extends over 14 amino acids. V was shortened by 6 bases and J by 2 bases, with 11 bases between the two germline ends. CDR3 residues: CASRDDRAYNEQFF. In DNA, the CDR3 is TGTGCCAGCAGAGATGACCGCGCCTACAATGAGCAGTTCTTC.

This clonotype has at least ten counts. The chain is built from TRBV2 and TRBJ2-1; D gene unclear. The CDR3 contains 15 residues. V lost 7 bases and J lost 2, with 15 bases in between. Germline CDR1 reads SNHLY; CDR2 reads FYNNEI. This chain's CDR3 is CASTERIEAYNEQFF. The CDR3 DNA sequence: TGTGCCAGCACAGAACGTATTGAGGCCTACAATGAGCAGTTCTTC.

This clonotype was counted at least ten times. The chain combines TRBV20-1 with TRBJ2-7; 9 bases align to TRBD2. The CDR3 loop spans 20 amino acids. J lost 3 bases, V lost 5 bases, and 26 bases had no gene match. Germline V gene data show CDR1 as DFQATT and CDR2 as SNEGSKA (reference sequence). The CDR3 nucleotides read TGCAGTGCTCCAATGGGCAGGGGCTCCGGATGGCGGGAGGGACTCTACGAGCAGTACTTC. As protein: CSAPMGRGSGWREGLYEQYF.

The rearrangement joins TRBV20-1 to TRBJ2-7; 13 positions agree with TRBD2. Germline V CDR1 and CDR2: DFQATT, SNEGSKA (reference sequence). The junction had 7 bases not matched to a gene; V was cut back by 3 bases and J by 2 bases. The CDR3 contains 16 residues. The CDR3 reads CSARGLAGRDPYEQYF. The CDR3 DNA is TGCAGTGCTAGGGGACTAGCGGGAAGGGATCCCTACGAGCAGTACTTC.

In regard to this clonotype: A much bigger clone sits one base away, suggesting this may be a read error. The J gene is TRBJ2-3, the V gene TRBV20-1, with D perhaps TRBD2 (6 bases). The V gene lost 0 bases and the J gene lost 0 bases, with 22 bases spanning the gap. Looked up from germline, CDR1 is DFQATT and CDR2 is SNEGSKA (reference sequence). CDR3 length equals 19 residues. Here the CDR3 reads CSARDDWPTGEESTDTQYF. The CDR3 DNA is TGCAGTGCTAGAGATGACTGGCCGACGGGGGAGGAAAGCACAGATACGCAGTATTTT.

This clonotype was found a few times. One end of the junction does not line up with germline, which may come from a read error. This chain uses TRBV5-1 with TRBJ2-2; D call uncertain. CDR1 is SGHRS and CDR2 is YFSETQ in the germline V gene. The CDR3 loop spans 15 amino acids. CDR3 sequence: CAGSLVKSNTGELFF. The CDR3 DNA reads TGCGCCGGCAGCTTGGTGAAATCGAACACCGGGGAGCTGTTTTTT.

This clonotype occurred many times. The V and J genes are TRBV20-1 and TRBJ1-4; D remains unclear. In germline, CDR1 is DFQATT, CDR2 SNEGSKA (reference sequence). The CDR3 covers 13 residues. The V end was cut by 5 bases, the J end by 8 bases, with 15 bases between. The CDR3 region is CSAFPGRGEKLFF. The CDR3 coding sequence is TGCAGTGCTTTTCCCGGGCGTGGGGAAAAACTGTTTTTT.

This clonotype was detected ten times or more. V is TRBV2 and J is TRBJ2-1; 13 bases align to TRBD2. Germline V CDR1 and CDR2: SNHLY, FYNNEI. With V trimmed by 7 bases and J by 10 bases, 4 bases remained unmatched. The CDR3 covers 13 residues. The CDR3 DNA follows: TGTGCCAGCAAGACGGGACTAGCGGGAGAGCAGTTCTTC. Protein product: CASKTGLAGEQFF.

This clonotype was counted many times. The CDR3 nucleotides are TGCGCCAGCAGCTTGGGGCTAGCGGGCCCCTACAATGAGCAGTTCTTC. It is translated as CASSLGLAGPYNEQFF. This chain connects TRBV5-1 to TRBJ2-1; 8 nucleotides line up with TRBD2. This CDR3 is built from 16 residues. With 0 bases clipped from V and 2 bases from J, the junction kept 4 bases outside the gene matches. From germline, CDR1 is SGHRS and CDR2 YFSETQ. Looking up the rest from reference TRBV5-1 and TRBJ2-1 gives the full variable domain: KAGVTQTPRYLIKTRGQQVTLSCSPISGHRSVSWYQQTPGQGLQFLFEYFSETQRNKGNFPGRFSGRQFSNSRSEMNVSTLELGDSALYLCASSLGLAGPYNEQFFGPGTRLTVL.

This clonotype was seen repeatedly, ten times or more. The chain has TRBV15 and TRBJ2-7; no definite D call. Germline CDR1 reads LNHNV; CDR2 reads YYDKDF (reference sequence). The CDR3 runs to 14 residues. V shed 3 bases and J shed 4 bases, with 13 bases lying between them. The chain's CDR3 is CATSSRSPSYEQYF. CDR3 DNA sequence: TGTGCCACCAGCAGTCGGTCTCCCTCGTACGAGCAGTACTTC.

This clonotype appeared many times. The chain links TRBV20-1 to TRBJ2-3; D remains ambiguous. V gave up 0 bases and J gave up 2 bases, with 9 bases separating them. The CDR3 is 14 residues long. CDR1 DFQATT and CDR2 SNEGSKA come from the germline V gene (reference sequence). CDR3 nucleotide sequence: TGCAGTGCTAGAGATGTCTACCTCACAGATACGCAGTATTTT. This gives the protein CSARDVYLTDTQYF.

At least ten counts were recorded for this clonotype. J is TRBJ1-6 and V is TRBV11-2; tentatively, D is TRBD1 (6 bases). This CDR3 is built from 13 residues. V gave up 5 bases and J gave up 8 bases, with 10 bases separating them. The V gene's germline CDR1 is SGHAT and CDR2 FQNNGV. For the CDR3, the DNA is TGTGCCAGCAGCGGCGGGACATATTCACCCCTCCACTTT. Protein sequence: CASSGGTYSPLHF.

This clonotype appeared many times. This rearrangement joins TRBV3-1 to TRBJ2-7; TRBD2 matches 9 bases. With V trimmed by 2 bases and J by 4 bases, 6 bases remained unmatched. CDR1 is LGHDT and CDR2 is YNNKEL in the germline V gene (reference sequence). The CDR3 sequence is 15 residues long. CDR3: CASSQSSGVPYEQYF. CDR3 sequence (DNA): TGTGCCAGCAGCCAATCTAGCGGGGTTCCTTACGAGCAGTACTTC.

This clonotype has a count of ten or more. The V gene is TRBV20-1, the J gene TRBJ2-3, with TRBD1 matching 9 bases. The trim removed 6 bases at V and 5 bases at J, leaving 12 bases unmatched. Germline V CDR1 and CDR2: DFQATT, SNEGSKA (reference sequence). The CDR3 totals 15 residues. The CDR3 nucleotides are TGCAGTGCCACATCCAACAGGGGGCGACAAGATACGCAGTATTTT. This encodes CSATSNRGRQDTQYF.